A selection of T cell receptor beta chains follows, all from one sample in a study of blood T cell repertoires in COVID-19. The data were produced by immunoSEQ multiplex PCR, yet TCRdb's version contains in-frame clones alone and is incomplete. The sample lists tens of thousands of clones; 79% were seen once. Sequencing was carried out using peripheral blood. These receptors came from a man aged 55 to 70 with active or convalescent COVID-19. Both conserved end residues are trimmed from each CDR3. Each record gives: CDR3 length, D gene, V gene, clone size, CDR3 protein. A D gene is named only where the DNA matches it firmly. A row's size may be missing; if present it is once, few, many or a size class.

>12|-|TRBV21-1|-
ASTGTDSGNTIY
>15|TRBD1|TRBV4-1|-
ASSQGTGASGANVLT
>12|TRBD1|TRBV18|-
ASYNQGGDYGYT
>12|TRBD1|TRBV15|once
ATERDRGNQPQH
>12|TRBD1|TRBV2|-
ASTLRQGGNIQY
>16|TRBD1|TRBV7-2|-
ASSLRTGGDSSGNTIY
>12|TRBD1|TRBV7-2|-
ASTPDRGLEKLF
>12|-|TRBV27|-
ASSLPRGNTEAF
>13|-|TRBV19|once
ASSISDSSNQPQH
>17|TRBD1|TRBV24-1|-
ATSDVTGSDHSGANVLT
>17|TRBD1|TRBV7-2|few
ASSSPRQGTFLRANVLT
>12|TRBD1|TRBV10-3|-
AISRDSEYNEQF
>11|-|TRBV7-2|-
ASSVSSTDTQY
>13|TRBD1|TRBV27|-
ASSFFRGLEDEQY
>11|-|TRBV5-1|-
ASSLDSTGELF
>13|-|TRBV6-2/TRBV6-3|-
ASSSGPPWSYGYT
>11|-|TRBV28|-
ASSPTATIGYT
>12|TRBD1|TRBV7-9|-
ASSSGQFQETQY
>12|-|TRBV7-9|few
ASTVDSRPYEQY
>11|TRBD1|TRBV7-9|-
ASSLGTGNGYT
>17|TRBD1|TRBV5-1|-
ASSLRLGQGATLYYGYT
>11|TRBD1|TRBV10-3|-
AISQGAGEKLF
>18|-|TRBV2|-
ASSEGEVSNKIYSNQPQH
>14|TRBD2|TRBV10-3|-
AISHGLAGSNNEQF
>14|TRBD1|TRBV5-6|-
ASSSDRGNYNSPLH
>13|-|TRBV19|once
ASSNTASGDTEAF
>12|-|TRBV2|-
ASSEAATYNEQF
>11|-|TRBV13|-
ASSPQGIPGYT
>12|-|TRBV10-3|-
AISDQGGVEKLF
>12|TRBD2|TRBV7-2|-
ASSLRGGGDTQY
>11|TRBD1|TRBV19|-
ASSIVQGRGYT
>10|-|TRBV7-9|-
ASSPSDSPLH
>12|-|TRBV5-8|-
ASSLAGIQETQY
>15|-|TRBV10-1|once
ASSGATAENLGETQY
>11|TRBD1|TRBV6-5|-
ASSRDSNEKLF
>12|TRBD2|TRBV14|few
ASSLWRGSNEQF
>15|TRBD1|TRBV3-1/TRBV3-2|-
ASSQEWGQGLTYEQY
>11|TRBD1|TRBV10-3|few
AISTGRDYGYT
>12|-|TRBV5-4|-
ASSNEQGNQPQH
>14|TRBD2|TRBV7-6|-
ASSLSSGASTDTQY